This TCR beta chain was recorded in a study of OX40 agonist ivuxolimab in advanced cancers. The cohort excluded patients with autoimmune disease history or systemic immunosuppression. This CDR3 is built from 14 residues. The ends were cut back, 0 bases at V and 0 bases at J, with 5 bases in the middle. Germline CDR1 reads SGHDT; CDR2 reads YYEEEE. General study points: Partial responders at 0.1-3.0 mg/kg showed near-lowest clonal expansion.

This table comes from immunoSEQ multiplex PCR, and its TCRdb copy is limited to in-frame clones, with some not included. There are tens of thousands of clones in the sample; around 88% occur only once, and around 0.56% lies in the top ten. Concerning this clone: Its antigen is as yet unknown.

This specimen consisted of CD4+ or CD8+ T cells sorted from blood, obtained in a trial of the OX40 agonist ivuxolimab. The origin of this receptor is an adult with an advanced solid tumor such as melanoma, head and neck, liver or kidney cancer. The chain has TRBV5-6 and TRBJ2-3; D is ambiguous. CDR3 in DNA: TGTGCCAGCAGCTTGGGTCTTAGCACAGATACGCAGTATTTT. Protein product: CASSLGLSTDTQYF. Based on the CDR3 plus reference TRBV5-6 and TRBJ2-3, the full variable domain is DAGVTQSPTHLIKTRGQQVTLRCSPKSGHDTVSWYQQALGQGPQFIFQYYEEEERQRGNFPDRFSGHQFPNYSSELNVNALLLGDSALYLCASSLGLSTDTQYFGPGTRLTVL.